This T cell receptor beta chain was retrieved from a study of shared clonotypes between healthy human individuals. CDR3 length: 13 amino acids. Germline V gene lookup returns CDR1 SGHRS and CDR2 YFSETQ. Trimming pared 0 bases from V and 5 bases from J, leaving 8 bases between. General observations from the study: Richness estimates generally favored naive over memory subsets. Across a handful of donors, naive CD4 shared about 5%, naive CD8 about 3.2%, memory CD4 roughly 2.4%, memory CD8 roughly 0.37%. Rarefaction showed that sequencing of sorted subsets was incomplete (despite large depth).

This clone was observed a single time. Antigen specificity is unknown. Other DNA sequences within the sample encode an identical CDR3. Per the original methods: Junction-only sequences without quality scores came from ImmunoSEQ, so filtering differed. Some clones are missing from TCRdb's copy, which holds only in-frame ones; the method was immunoSEQ multiplex PCR. Clone size and the V and J calls come from that table; the DNA yielded D and trimming. The data hold some 2.4 million clones, with roughly 93% observed a single time. The receptor was derived from a man aged 18 to 30 in good health. Some clones in this sample may be carry-over from other donors' samples. Sequenced material: naive CD4+ T cells from PBMCs. Sample subset: CD45RA+ positively selected. The rearrangement links TRBV5-1 to TRBJ2-5; D not certain. Written as DNA, the CDR3 is TGCGCCAGCAGCTTGGGTAGGTTGGAGACCCAGTACTTC. Translation gives CASSLGRLETQYF.